This T cell receptor (beta chain) stems from a study of T cell responses to AZD1222 COVID-19 vaccine. Study-wide points: Nearly half of the spike-specific TCRs reportedly recognize variant regions that carry no mutations. Donors, mostly white British, included more females; clonal diversity was possibly underestimated.

Sequencing used immunoSEQ multiplex PCR; TCRdb keeps in-frame clones, though not all of them. The profile shows 150,000 to 200,000 clones, around 91% of them singletons. To note about this clone: Its antigen remains unidentified.

This receptor was identified in an adult who received the AZD1222 COVID-19 vaccine. Sequencing used peripheral blood, obtained 28 days after the second AZD1222 dose.

CDR3: CASSSPLGREAYNEQFF. CDR3 coding DNA: TGTGCCAGCAGTTCCCCCTTAGGGCGGGAGGCCTACAATGAGCAGTTCTTC. This chain connects TRBV28 to TRBJ2-1; 8 bases map to TRBD2. Germline V gene data show CDR1 as MDHEN and CDR2 as SYDVKM. CDR3 length: 17 amino acids. V lost 4 bases to trimming and J lost 2 bases; unmatched junction nucleotides: 10.